The 6 T cell receptor beta chains in this list originate from one sample, sequenced in a study of cytomegalovirus exposure and HLA in healthy donors. Primers: 60 Vbeta forward and 13 Jbeta reverse. Clones were sequenced by immunoSEQ multiplex PCR, and TCRdb holds only the in-frame ones, with some missing. The table has 200,000 or so clones, about 81% seen once. The sequencing sample was made of PBMCs. These receptors all come from a woman between 35 and 50 years old in good health and CMV-seronegative.

This chain links TRBV6-1 with TRBJ1-5; the D gene is possibly TRBD1 (6 bases). This CDR3 is built from 15 residues. Trimming left V 1 base short and J 9 bases short, with 16 bases between. CDR1 and CDR2 from the germline V gene are MNHNS and SASEGT. CDR3 in DNA: TGTGCCAGCAGTGAAGAGGGCAGGGGCAGGTGGCCCCAGCATTTT. The encoded protein is CASSEEGRGRWPQHF.

The chain recombines TRBV30 with TRBJ2-3, with 8 bases aligning to TRBD2. Germline assignment: CDR1 GTSNPN and CDR2 SVGIG (reference sequence). The V segment lost 3 bases and the J segment 0 bases; nucleotides outside the gene matches: 2. This CDR3 region has 14 residues. CDR3: CAWSRLASTDTQYF. CDR3 DNA: TGTGCCTGGAGCCGACTAGCGAGCACAGATACGCAGTATTTT.

The chain recombines TRBV10-2 with TRBJ1-1; 10 positions match TRBD1. The CDR3 extends over 16 amino acids. Trimming at V came to 4 bases and at J to 3 bases, leaving 8 bases not matched to a gene. Germline CDR1 WSHSY, CDR2 SAAADI. CDR3 amino acids: CASSVWTGGIDTEAFF. In nucleotides, the CDR3 is TGCGCCAGCAGTGTTTGGACAGGGGGTATCGACACTGAAGCTTTCTTT.

V and J are TRBV2 and TRBJ2-1, with a possible D match to TRBD2 (6 bases). The V gene's germline CDR1 is SNHLY and CDR2 FYNNEI. Trimming removed 5 bases from V and 3 bases from J, with 17 bases in between. This CDR3 contains 16 residues. The CDR3 spells CASSTTPGEIYNEQFF. In DNA form, the CDR3 reads TGTGCCAGCAGTACCACTCCGGGGGAAATCTACAATGAGCAGTTCTTC.

This chain links TRBV5-8 with TRBJ2-2; D is possibly TRBD1 (6 bases). In germline, CDR1 is SGHTS, CDR2 YDEGEE. Deletions cut 2 bases from V and 6 bases from J, with 26 bases between. This CDR3 has 19 amino acids. CDR3 in DNA: TGTGCCAGCAGCTTTAGTTCATGGAAGGACAGCCGGGGAGCCGGGGAGCTGTTTTTT. Translating gives CASSFSSWKDSRGAGELFF.

The J gene is TRBJ1-2, the V gene TRBV5-1; 7 nucleotides align to TRBD1. CDR1 is SGHRS and CDR2 is YFSETQ in the germline V gene. V lost 6 bases, J lost 4 bases, and 9 bases stayed unmatched. The CDR3 spans 14 residues. The CDR3, as DNA: TGCGCCAGCACTATCCCGGGACAGAGCTATGGCTACACCTTC. Its translation: CASTIPGQSYGYTF.